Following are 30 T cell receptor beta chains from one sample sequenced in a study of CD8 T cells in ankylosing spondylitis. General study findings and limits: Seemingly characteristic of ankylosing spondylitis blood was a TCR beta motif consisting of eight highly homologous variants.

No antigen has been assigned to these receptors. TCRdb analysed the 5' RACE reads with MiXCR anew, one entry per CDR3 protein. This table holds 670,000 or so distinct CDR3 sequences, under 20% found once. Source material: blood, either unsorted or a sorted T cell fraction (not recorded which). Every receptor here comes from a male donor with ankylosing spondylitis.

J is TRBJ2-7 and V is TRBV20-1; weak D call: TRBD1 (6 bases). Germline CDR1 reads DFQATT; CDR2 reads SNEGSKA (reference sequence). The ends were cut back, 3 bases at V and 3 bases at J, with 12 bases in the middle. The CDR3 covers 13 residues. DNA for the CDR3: TGCAGTGCTAGCGAAACAGGGCACTACGAGCAGTACTTC. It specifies CSASETGHYEQYF.

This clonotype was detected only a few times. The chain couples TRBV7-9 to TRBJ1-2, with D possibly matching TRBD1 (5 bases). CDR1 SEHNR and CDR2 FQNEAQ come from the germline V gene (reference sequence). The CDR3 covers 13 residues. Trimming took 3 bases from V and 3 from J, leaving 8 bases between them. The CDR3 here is CASSLSGYYGYTF. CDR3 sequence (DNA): TGTGCCAGCAGCTTGTCAGGGTACTATGGCTACACCTTC.

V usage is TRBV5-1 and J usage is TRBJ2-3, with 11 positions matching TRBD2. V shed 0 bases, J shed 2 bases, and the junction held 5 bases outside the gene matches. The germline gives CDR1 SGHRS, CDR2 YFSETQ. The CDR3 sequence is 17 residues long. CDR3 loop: CASSLALAGGSTDTQYF. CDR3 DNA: TGCGCCAGCAGCTTGGCCCTAGCGGGGGGTTCCACAGATACGCAGTATTTT.

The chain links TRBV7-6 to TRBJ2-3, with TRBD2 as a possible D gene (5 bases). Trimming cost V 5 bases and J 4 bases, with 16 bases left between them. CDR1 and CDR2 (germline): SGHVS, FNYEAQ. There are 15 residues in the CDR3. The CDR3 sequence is CASSTRLSGADTQYF. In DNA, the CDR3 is TGTGCCAGCAGCACTCGATTAAGCGGAGCAGATACGCAGTATTTT. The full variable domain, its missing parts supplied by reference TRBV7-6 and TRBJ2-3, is GAGVSQSPRYKVTKRGQDVALRCDPISGHVSLYWYRQALGQGPEFLTYFNYEAQQDKSGLPNDRFSAERPEGSISTLTIQRTEQRDSAMYRCASSTRLSGADTQYFGPGTRLTVL.

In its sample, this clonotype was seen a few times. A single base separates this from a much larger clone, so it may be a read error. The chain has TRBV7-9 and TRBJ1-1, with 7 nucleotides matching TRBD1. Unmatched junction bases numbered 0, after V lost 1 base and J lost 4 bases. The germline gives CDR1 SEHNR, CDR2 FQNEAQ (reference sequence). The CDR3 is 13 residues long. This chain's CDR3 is CASSLEGATEAFF. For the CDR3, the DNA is TGTGCCAGCAGCTTAGAGGGGGCCACTGAAGCTTTCTTT.

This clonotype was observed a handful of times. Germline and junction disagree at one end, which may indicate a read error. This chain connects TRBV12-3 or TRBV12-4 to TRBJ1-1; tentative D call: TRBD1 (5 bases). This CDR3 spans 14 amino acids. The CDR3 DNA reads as TGTGCCAGCAGCCCCGGGGGAGGCGGCTCTGAAGCTTTTTTT. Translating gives CASSPGGGGSEAFF.

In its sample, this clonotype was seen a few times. The CDR3 loop reads CASSKGYLSNTGELFF. The CDR3 DNA reads as TGTGCCAGCAGCAAGGGGTACTTATCGAACACCGGGGAGCTGTTTTTT. The rearrangement joins TRBV5-5 to TRBJ2-2; maybe TRBD1 (5 bases). V was shortened by 4 bases and J by 0 bases, with 13 bases between the two germline ends. CDR3 size: 16 residues. Germline values: CDR1 SGHKS, CDR2 YYEKEE (reference sequence).

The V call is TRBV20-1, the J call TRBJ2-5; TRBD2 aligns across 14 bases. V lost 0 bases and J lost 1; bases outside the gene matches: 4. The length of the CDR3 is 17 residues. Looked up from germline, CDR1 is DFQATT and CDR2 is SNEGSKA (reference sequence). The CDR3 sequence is CSARDRLAGGFQETQYF. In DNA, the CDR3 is TGCAGTGCTAGAGACCGACTAGCGGGGGGGTTCCAAGAGACCCAGTACTTC.

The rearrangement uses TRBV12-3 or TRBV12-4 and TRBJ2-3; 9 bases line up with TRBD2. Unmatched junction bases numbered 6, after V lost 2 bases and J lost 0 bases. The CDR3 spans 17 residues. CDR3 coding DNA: TGTGCCAGCAGTTTAAGTAGGACTAGCGACAGCACAGATACGCAGTATTTT. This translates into CASSLSRTSDSTDTQYF.

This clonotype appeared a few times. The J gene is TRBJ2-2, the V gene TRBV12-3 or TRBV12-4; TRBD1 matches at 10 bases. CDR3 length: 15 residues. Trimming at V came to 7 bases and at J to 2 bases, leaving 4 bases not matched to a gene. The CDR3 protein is CASIATGGNTGELFF. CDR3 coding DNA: TGTGCCAGCATCGCGACAGGGGGCAACACCGGGGAGCTGTTTTTT.

CDR3 region: CSAHGQGGIQYF. DNA of the CDR3: TGCAGCGCCCATGGACAGGGGGGCATTCAGTACTTC. The chain employs TRBV29-1 and TRBJ2-4, with TRBD1 identical over 10 bases. The junction had 6 bases not matched to a gene; V was cut back by 7 bases and J by 9 bases. The CDR3 consists of 12 residues. Germline V gene lookup returns CDR1 SQVTM and CDR2 ANQGSEA.

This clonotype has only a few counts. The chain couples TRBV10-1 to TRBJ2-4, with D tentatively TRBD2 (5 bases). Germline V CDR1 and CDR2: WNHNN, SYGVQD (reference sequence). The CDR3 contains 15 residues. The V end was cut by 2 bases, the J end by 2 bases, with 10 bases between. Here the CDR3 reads CASSEGSESKNIQYF. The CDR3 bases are TGCGCCAGCAGTGAGGGTAGCGAGTCCAAAAACATTCAGTACTTC.

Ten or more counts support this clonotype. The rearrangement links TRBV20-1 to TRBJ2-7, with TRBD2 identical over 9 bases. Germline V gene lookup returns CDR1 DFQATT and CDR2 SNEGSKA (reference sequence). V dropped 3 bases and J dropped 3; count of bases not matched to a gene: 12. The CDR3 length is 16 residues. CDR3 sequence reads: CSASPKVFSGGYEQYF. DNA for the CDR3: TGCAGTGCTAGCCCTAAAGTGTTTAGCGGGGGCTACGAGCAGTACTTC.

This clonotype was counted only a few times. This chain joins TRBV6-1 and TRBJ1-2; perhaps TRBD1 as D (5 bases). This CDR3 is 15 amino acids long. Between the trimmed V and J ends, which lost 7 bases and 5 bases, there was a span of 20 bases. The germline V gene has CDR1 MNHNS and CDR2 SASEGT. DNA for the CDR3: TGTGCCAGCAACCCAGGGCCCCACACGGGATATGGCTACACCTTC. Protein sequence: CASNPGPHTGYGYTF.

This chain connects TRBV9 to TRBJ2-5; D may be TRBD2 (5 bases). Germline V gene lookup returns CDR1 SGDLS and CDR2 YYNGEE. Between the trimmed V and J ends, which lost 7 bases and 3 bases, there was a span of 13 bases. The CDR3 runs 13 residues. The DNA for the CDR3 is TGTGCCAGCCGGAGGTACCCTGAAGAGACCCAGTACTTC. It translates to CASRRYPEETQYF.

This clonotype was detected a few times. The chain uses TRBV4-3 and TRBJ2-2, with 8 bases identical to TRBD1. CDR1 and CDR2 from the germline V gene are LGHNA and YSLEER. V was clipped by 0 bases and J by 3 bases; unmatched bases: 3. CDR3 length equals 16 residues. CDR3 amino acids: CASSQDRGLYTGELFF. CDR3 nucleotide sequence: TGCGCCAGCAGCCAAGACAGGGGGCTGTACACCGGGGAGCTGTTTTTT.

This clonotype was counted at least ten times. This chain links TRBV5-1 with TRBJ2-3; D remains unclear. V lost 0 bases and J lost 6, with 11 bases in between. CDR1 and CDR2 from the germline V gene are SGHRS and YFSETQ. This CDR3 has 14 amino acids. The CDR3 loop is CASSLDGADDTQYF. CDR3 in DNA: TGCGCCAGCAGCTTGGACGGTGCTGACGATACGCAGTATTTT.

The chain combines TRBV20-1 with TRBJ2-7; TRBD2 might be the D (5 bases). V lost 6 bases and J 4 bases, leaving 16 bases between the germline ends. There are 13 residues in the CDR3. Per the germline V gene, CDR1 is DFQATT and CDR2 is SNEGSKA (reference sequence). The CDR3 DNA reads TGCAGTGCGCGTAAAATGCGGGCGTACGAGCAGTACTTC. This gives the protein CSARKMRAYEQYF.

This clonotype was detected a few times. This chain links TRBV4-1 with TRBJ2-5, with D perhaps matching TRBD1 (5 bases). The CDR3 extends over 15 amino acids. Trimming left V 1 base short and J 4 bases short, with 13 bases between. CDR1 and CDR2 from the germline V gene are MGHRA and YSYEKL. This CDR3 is CASSQVPPGIETQYF. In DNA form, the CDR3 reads TGCGCCAGCAGCCAAGTTCCCCCAGGGATAGAGACCCAGTACTTC.

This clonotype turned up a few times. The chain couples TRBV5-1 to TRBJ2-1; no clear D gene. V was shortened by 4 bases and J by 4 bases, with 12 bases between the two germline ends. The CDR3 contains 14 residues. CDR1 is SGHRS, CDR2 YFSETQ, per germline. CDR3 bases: TGCGCCAGCAGCACTGAGTTAGAATACAATGAGCAGTTCTTC. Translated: CASSTELEYNEQFF.

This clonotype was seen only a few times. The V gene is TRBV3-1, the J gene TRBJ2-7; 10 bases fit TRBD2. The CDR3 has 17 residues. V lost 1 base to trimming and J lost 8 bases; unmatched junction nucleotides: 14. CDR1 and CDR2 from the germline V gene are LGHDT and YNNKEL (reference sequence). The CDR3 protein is CASSQGSRVAGGRKQYF. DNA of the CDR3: TGTGCCAGCAGCCAAGGCTCGAGAGTAGCGGGGGGAAGGAAGCAGTACTTC.

The chain's CDR3 is CASSPGGSGGRETQYF. For the CDR3, the DNA is TGTGCCAGCAGCCCGGGGGGCAGCGGGGGTCGAGAGACCCAGTACTTC. The chain couples TRBV5-4 to TRBJ2-5, with 8 bases that match TRBD2. V lost 4 bases, J lost 4 bases, and 12 bases stayed unmatched. The CDR3 runs 16 residues. Germline CDR1 SGHNT, CDR2 YYREEE (reference sequence).

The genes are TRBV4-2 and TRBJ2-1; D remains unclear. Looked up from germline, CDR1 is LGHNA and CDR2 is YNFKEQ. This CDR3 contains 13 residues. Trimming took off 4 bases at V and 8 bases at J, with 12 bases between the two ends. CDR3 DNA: TGTGCCAGCAGCCTGCCTTCCGTCGATGAGCAGTTCTTC. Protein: CASSLPSVDEQFF.

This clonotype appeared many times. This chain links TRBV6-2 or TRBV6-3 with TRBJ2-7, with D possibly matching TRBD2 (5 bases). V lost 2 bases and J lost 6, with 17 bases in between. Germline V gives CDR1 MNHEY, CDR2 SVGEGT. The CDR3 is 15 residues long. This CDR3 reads CASSYLTTGLSEQYF. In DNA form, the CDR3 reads TGTGCCAGCAGTTACCTAACGACGGGGTTGAGCGAGCAGTACTTC.

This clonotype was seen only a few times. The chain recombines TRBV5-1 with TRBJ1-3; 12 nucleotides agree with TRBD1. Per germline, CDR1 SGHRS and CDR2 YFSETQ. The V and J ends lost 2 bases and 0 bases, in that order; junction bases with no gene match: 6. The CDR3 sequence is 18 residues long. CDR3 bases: TGCGCCAGCAGCTTTGGCGGGACAGGGGGCGCCTCTGGAAACACCATATATTTT. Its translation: CASSFGGTGGASGNTIYF.

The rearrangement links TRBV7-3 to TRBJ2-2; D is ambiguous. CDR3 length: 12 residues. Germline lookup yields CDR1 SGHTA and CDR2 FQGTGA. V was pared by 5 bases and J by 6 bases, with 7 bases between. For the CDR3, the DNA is TGTGCCAGCAGCATGGGGTCCGGGGAGCTGTTTTTT. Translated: CASSMGSGELFF.

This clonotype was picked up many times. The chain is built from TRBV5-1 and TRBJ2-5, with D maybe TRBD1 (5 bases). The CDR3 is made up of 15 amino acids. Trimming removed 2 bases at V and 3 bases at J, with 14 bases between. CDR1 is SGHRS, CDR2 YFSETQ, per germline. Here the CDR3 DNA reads TGCGCCAGCAGCTTAGTTTCAGGGTTGGAAGAGACCCAGTACTTC. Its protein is CASSLVSGLEETQYF.

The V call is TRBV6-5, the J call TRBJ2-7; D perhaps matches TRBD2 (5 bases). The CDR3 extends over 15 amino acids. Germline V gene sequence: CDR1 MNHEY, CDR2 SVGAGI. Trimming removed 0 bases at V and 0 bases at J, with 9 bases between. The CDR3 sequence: CASSYSTGSSYEQYF. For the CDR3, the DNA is TGTGCCAGCAGTTACTCGACGGGGAGCTCCTACGAGCAGTACTTC.

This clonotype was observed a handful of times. The CDR3, as DNA: TGTGCCAGCAGAAATCAGGGGGCTGTATACGAGCAGTACTTC. Amino acid sequence: CASRNQGAVYEQYF. The chain employs TRBV27 and TRBJ2-7, with 8 nucleotides matching TRBD1. The CDR3 loop spans 14 amino acids. In germline, CDR1 is MNHEY, CDR2 SMNVEV (reference sequence). With V trimmed by 6 bases and J by 4 bases, 8 bases remained unmatched.

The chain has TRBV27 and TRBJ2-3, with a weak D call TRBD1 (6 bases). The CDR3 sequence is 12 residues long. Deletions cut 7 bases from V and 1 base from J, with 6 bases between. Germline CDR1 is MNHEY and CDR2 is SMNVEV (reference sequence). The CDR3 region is CASKGGTDTQYF. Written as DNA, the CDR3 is TGTGCCAGCAAGGGGGGCACAGATACGCAGTATTTT.